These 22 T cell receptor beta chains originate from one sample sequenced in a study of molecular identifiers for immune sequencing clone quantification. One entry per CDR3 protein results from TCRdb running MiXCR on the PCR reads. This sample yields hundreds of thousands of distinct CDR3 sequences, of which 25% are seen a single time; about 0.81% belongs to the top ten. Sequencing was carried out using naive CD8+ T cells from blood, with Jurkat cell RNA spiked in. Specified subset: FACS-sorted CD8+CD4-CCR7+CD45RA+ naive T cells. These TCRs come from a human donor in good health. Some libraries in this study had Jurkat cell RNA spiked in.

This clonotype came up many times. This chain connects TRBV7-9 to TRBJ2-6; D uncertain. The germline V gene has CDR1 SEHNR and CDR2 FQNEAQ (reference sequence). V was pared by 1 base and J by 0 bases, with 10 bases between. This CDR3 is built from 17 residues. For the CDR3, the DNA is TGTGCCAGCAGCTTAGAGTTGGGTAGCTCTGGGGCCAACGTCCTGACTTTC. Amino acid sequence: CASSLELGSSGANVLTF. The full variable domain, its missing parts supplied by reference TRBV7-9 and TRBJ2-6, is DTGVSQNPRHKITKRGQNVTFRCDPISEHNRLYWYRQTLGQGPEFLTYFQNEAQLEKSRLLSDRFSAERPKGSFSTLEIQRTEQGDSAMYLCASSLELGSSGANVLTFGAGSRLTVL.

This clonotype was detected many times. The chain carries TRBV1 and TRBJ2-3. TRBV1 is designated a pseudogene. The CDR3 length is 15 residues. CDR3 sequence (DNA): TGCACCAGCAGCCAAGAGGCCTCTAGCACAGATACGCAGTATTTT. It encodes CTSSQEASSTDTQYF.

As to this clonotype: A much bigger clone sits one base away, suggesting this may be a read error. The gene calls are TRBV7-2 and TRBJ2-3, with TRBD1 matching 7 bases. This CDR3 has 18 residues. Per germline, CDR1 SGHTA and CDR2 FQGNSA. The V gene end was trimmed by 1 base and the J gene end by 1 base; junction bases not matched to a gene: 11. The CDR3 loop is CASSLVWNTGARTDTQYF. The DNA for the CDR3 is TGTGCCAGCAGCTTAGTATGGAACACAGGGGCACGCACAGATACGCAGTATTTT.

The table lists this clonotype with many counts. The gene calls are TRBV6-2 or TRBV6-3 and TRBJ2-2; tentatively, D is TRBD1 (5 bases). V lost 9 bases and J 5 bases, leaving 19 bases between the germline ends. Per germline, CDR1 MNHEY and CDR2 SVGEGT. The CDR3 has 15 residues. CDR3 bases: TGTGCCAGTAGAGATGTCAGGGATTGGACCGGGGAGCTGTTTTTT. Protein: CASRDVRDWTGELFF.

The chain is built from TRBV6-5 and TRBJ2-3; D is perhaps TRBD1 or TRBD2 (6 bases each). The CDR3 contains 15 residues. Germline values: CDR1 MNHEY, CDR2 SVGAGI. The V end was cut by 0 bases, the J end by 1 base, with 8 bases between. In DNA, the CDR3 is TGTGCCAGCAGTTACTCGGAGGGGGGCACAGATACGCAGTATTTT. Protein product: CASSYSEGGTDTQYF.

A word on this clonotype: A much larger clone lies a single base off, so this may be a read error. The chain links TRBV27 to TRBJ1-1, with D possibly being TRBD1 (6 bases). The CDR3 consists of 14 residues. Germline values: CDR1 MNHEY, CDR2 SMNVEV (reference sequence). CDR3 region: CACRLRGGAVSAFF. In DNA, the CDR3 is TGTGCCTGCAGACTCAGGGGAGGGGCCGTGAGCGCTTTCTTT.

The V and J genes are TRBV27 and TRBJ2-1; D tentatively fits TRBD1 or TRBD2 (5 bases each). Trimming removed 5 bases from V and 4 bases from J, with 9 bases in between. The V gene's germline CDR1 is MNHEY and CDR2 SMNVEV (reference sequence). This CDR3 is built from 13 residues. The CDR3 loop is CASSRDGYNEQFF. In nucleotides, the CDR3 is TGTGCCAGCAGTCGGGACGGGTACAATGAGCAGTTCTTC.

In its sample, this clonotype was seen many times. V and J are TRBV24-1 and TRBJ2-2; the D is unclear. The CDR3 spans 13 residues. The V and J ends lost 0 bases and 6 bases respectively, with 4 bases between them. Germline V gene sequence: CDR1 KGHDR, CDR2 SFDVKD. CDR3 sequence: CATSDLQAGELFF. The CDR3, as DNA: TGTGCCACCAGTGATTTGCAGGCCGGGGAGCTGTTTTTT.

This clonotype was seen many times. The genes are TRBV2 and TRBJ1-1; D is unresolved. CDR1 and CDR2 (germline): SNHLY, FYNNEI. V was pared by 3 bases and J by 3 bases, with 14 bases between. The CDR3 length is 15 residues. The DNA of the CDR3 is TGTGCCAGCAGTGACGAATCTGTTTTGGACACTGAAGCTTTCTTT. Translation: CASSDESVLDTEAFF.

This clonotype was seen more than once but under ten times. This CDR3 is CASSLGGGAAGANVLTF. CDR3 sequence (DNA): TGTGCCAGCAGCTTAGGAGGCGGGGCTGCTGGGGCCAACGTCCTGACTTTC. J is TRBJ2-6 and V is TRBV11-2; possibly TRBD2 for D (6 bases). Germline loops: CDR1 SGHAT, CDR2 FQNNGV. The CDR3 has 17 residues. Trimming shortened V by 1 base and J by 2 bases, and 12 bases separated the two germline ends. Variable domain in full (rest from reference TRBV11-2 and TRBJ2-6): EAGVAQSPRYKIIEKRQSVAFWCNPISGHATLYWYQQILGQGPKLLIQFQNNGVVDDSQLPKDRFSAERLKGVDSTLKIQPAKLEDSAVYLCASSLGGGAAGANVLTFGAGSRLTVL.

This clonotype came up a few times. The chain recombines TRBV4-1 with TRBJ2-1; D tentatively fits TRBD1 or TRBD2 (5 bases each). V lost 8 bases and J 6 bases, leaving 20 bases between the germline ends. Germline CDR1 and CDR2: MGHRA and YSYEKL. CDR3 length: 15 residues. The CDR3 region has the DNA TGCGCCAGCGCTTGGGACCAAACCAAGGCCAATGAGCAGTTCTTC. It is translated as CASAWDQTKANEQFF.

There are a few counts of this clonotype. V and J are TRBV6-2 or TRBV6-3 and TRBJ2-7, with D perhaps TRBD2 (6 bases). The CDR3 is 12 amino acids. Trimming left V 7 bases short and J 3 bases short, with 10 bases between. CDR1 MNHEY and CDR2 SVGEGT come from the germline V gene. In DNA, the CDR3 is TGTGCCAGCACCGGGACTGGCTACGAGCAGTACTTC. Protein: CASTGTGYEQYF.

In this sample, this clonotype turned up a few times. CDR3 loop: CASSFSLGTGAQWGEQFF. Here the CDR3 DNA reads TGTGCCAGCAGCTTCTCCTTAGGGACAGGGGCACAATGGGGTGAGCAGTTCTTC. The V call is TRBV11-2, the J call TRBJ2-1, with 10 bases lining up with TRBD1. The CDR3 is 18 amino acids. V was clipped by 3 bases and J by 9 bases; unmatched bases: 17. CDR1 and CDR2 (germline): SGHAT, FQNNGV.

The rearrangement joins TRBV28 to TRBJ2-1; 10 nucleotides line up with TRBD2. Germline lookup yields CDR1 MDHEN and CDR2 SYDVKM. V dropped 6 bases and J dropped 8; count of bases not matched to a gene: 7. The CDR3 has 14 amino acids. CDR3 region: CASSKRLAGDEQFF. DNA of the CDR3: TGTGCCAGCAGCAAAAGACTAGCGGGCGATGAGCAGTTCTTC.

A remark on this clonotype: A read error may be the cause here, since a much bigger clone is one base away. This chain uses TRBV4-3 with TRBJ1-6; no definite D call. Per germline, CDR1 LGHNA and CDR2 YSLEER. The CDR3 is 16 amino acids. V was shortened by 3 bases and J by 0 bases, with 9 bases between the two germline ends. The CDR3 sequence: CASSHGYSSYNSPLHF. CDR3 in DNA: TGCGCCAGCAGCCATGGTTACAGCTCCTATAATTCACCCCTCCACTTT.

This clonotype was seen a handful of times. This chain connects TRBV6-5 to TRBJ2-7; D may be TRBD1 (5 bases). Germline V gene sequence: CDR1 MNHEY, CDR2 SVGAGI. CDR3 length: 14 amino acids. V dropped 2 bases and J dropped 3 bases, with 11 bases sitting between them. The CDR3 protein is CASSYGAVGYEQYF. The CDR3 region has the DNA TGTGCCAGCAGTTACGGGGCCGTCGGCTACGAGCAGTACTTC.

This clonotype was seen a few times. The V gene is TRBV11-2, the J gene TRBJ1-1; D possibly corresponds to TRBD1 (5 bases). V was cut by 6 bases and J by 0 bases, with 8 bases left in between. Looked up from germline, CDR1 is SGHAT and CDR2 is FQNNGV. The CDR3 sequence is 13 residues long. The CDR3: CASRETVNTEAFF. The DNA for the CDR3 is TGTGCCAGCAGGGAGACAGTGAACACTGAAGCTTTCTTT.

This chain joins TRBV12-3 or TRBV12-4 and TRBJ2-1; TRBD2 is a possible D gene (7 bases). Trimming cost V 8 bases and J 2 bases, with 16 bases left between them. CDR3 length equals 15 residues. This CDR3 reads CASVRGGGPYNEQFF. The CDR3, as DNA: TGTGCCAGCGTCAGGGGCGGGGGCCCCTACAATGAGCAGTTCTTC.

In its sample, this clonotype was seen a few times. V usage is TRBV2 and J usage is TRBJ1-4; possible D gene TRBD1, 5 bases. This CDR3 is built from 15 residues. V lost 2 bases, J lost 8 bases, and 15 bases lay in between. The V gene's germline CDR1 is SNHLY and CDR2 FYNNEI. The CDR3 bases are TGTGCCAGCAGTGAATGGGGCGCTCTTGAGGAAAAACTGTTTTTT. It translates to CASSEWGALEEKLFF.

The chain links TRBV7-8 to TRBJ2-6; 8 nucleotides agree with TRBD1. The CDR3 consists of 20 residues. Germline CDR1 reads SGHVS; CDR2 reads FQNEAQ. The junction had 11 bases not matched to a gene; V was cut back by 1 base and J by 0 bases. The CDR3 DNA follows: TGTGCCAGCAGCTTAGTAATACAGACAGGGGACTTCTCTGGGGCCAACGTCCTGACTTTC. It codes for CASSLVIQTGDFSGANVLTF.

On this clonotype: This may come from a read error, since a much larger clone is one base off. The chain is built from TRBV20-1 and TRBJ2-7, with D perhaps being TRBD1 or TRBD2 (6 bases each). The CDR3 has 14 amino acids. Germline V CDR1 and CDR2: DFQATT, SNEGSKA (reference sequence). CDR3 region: CGAVIPGAPYEQYF. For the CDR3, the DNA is TGCGGTGCAGTGATCCCGGGGGCGCCCTACGAGCAGTACTTC.

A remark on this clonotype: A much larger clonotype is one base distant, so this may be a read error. The CDR3 nucleotides are TGCGCCACCCGGACTAGCGGGGGGAGCACAGATACGCAGTATTTT. It codes for CATRTSGGSTDTQYF. The chain employs TRBV5-1 and TRBJ2-3; 14 positions agree with TRBD2. The germline V gene encodes CDR1 SGHRS and CDR2 YFSETQ. Unmatched junction bases numbered 3, after V lost 9 bases and J lost 0 bases. This CDR3 comprises 15 residues.